The 14 T cell receptor beta chains given below trace back to one sample, sequenced in a study of blood T cell repertoires in COVID-19. Clones were read by immunoSEQ multiplex PCR, and TCRdb kept only the in-frame ones, dropping some. The repertoire holds approximately 200,000 clones, with approximately 81% as singletons. The sequencing input was PBMCs or T cells enriched from blood (not recorded which). These receptors were obtained from a man aged 35 to 55 who had recovered from COVID-19.

The chain recombines TRBV7-9 with TRBJ2-2; 14 nucleotides agree with TRBD2. The CDR3 is 19 residues long. Germline assignment: CDR1 SEHNR and CDR2 FQNEAQ (reference sequence). Unmatched junction bases numbered 12, after V lost 5 bases and J lost 4 bases. CDR3 nucleotides: TGTGCCAGCAGCATGCCGGGACTAGCGGGAGAGAAGGGCACCGGGGAGCTGTTTTTT. Its translation: CASSMPGLAGEKGTGELFF.

V gene TRBV7-3 combines with J gene TRBJ2-2; 9 bases map to TRBD2. Germline CDR1 reads SGHTA; CDR2 reads FQGTGA. This CDR3 has 17 amino acids. The ends lost 0 bases at V and 4 bases at J; junction bases unmatched: 6. The CDR3 DNA is TGTGCCAGCAGCTTAACTAGCGGGAGAGGGGGCACCGGGGAGCTGTTTTTT. It codes for CASSLTSGRGGTGELFF.

As DNA, the CDR3 is TGTGCCAGCAGCGTAGCCCCGGACACCGGGGAGCTGTTTTTT. Its protein is CASSVAPDTGELFF. The gene calls are TRBV9 and TRBJ2-2, with D hard to call. Germline V gene lookup returns CDR1 SGDLS and CDR2 YYNGEE. V was pared by 0 bases and J by 3 bases, with 6 bases between. There are 14 residues in the CDR3.

V is TRBV30 and J is TRBJ2-1; 9 bases align to TRBD1. V lost 0 bases to trimming and J lost 7 bases; unmatched junction nucleotides: 7. The germline V gene has CDR1 GTSNPN and CDR2 SVGIG (reference sequence). This CDR3 is 15 amino acids long. CDR3 DNA sequence: TGTGCCTGGAGTGTTATAGGACAGGGGATAAATGAGCAGTTCTTC. Translated: CAWSVIGQGINEQFF.

V and J are TRBV5-6 and TRBJ1-5; 10 bases are a match to TRBD1. This CDR3 comprises 15 residues. Germline CDR1 is SGHDT and CDR2 is YYEEEE. V was pared by 4 bases and J by 6 bases, with 7 bases of the junction left unmatched. CDR3 sequence: CASSPDRGNGQPQHF. The CDR3 DNA reads TGTGCCAGCAGCCCGGACAGGGGGAACGGTCAGCCCCAGCATTTT.

This clone was detected a few times. The genes are TRBV2 and TRBJ2-2, with no clear D. The V gene's germline CDR1 is SNHLY and CDR2 FYNNEI. The CDR3 length is 12 residues. Trimming shortened V by 6 bases and J by 6 bases, and 8 bases separated the two germline ends. In DNA, the CDR3 is TGTGCCAGCAGCGAGAGGTCCGGGGAGCTGTTTTTT. Encoded protein: CASSERSGELFF. Drawing the rest from reference TRBV2 and TRBJ2-2, the complete variable domain is EPEVTQTPSHQVTQMGQEVILRCVPISNHLYFYWYRQILGQKVEFLVSFYNNEISEKSEIFDDQFSVERPDGSNFTLKIRSTKLEDSAMYFCASSERSGELFFGEGSRLTVL.

The chain joins TRBV10-3 to TRBJ2-7, with 12 positions matching TRBD2. J was trimmed by 0 bases and V by 4 bases; bases with no gene match: 1. Per germline, CDR1 ENHRY and CDR2 SYGVKD. CDR3 length: 15 residues. Here the CDR3 DNA reads TGTGCCATCAGTGGGACTAGCGGGGCCTCCTACGAGCAGTACTTC. Protein product: CAISGTSGASYEQYF.

The V gene is TRBV27, the J gene TRBJ1-5; TRBD1 matches 9 bases. V trimming: 8 bases; J trimming: 0 bases; junction bases outside the gene matches: 2. This CDR3 comprises 14 residues. CDR1 is MNHEY, CDR2 SMNVEV, per germline (reference sequence). CDR3: CASGQGNSNQPQHF. The CDR3 nucleotides read TGTGCCAGCGGACAGGGGAATAGCAATCAGCCCCAGCATTTT.

CDR3 in amino acids: CASSSIPGQGPSGNTIYF. In nucleotides, the CDR3 is TGTGCCAGCAGCTCGATACCGGGACAGGGGCCCTCTGGAAACACCATATATTTT. V gene TRBV5-5 combines with J gene TRBJ1-3, with TRBD1 matching over 10 bases. This CDR3 has 18 amino acids. V was pared by 3 bases and J by 0 bases, with 9 bases of the junction left unmatched. Germline values: CDR1 SGHKS, CDR2 YYEKEE (reference sequence).

As DNA, the CDR3 is TGTGCCAGCAGCCGTGAGCCGGGACACCTTTTCGAGCAGTACTTC. Encoded protein: CASSREPGHLFEQYF. The V and J genes are TRBV5-5 and TRBJ2-7; D perhaps matches TRBD1 (6 bases). Trimming took off 4 bases at V and 6 bases at J, with 20 bases between the two ends. CDR3 length: 15 amino acids. The germline CDR1 and CDR2 sequences are SGHKS and YYEKEE (reference sequence).

This sequence joins TRBV19 and TRBJ2-1; TRBD1 agrees at 9 bases. CDR1 is LNHDA and CDR2 is SQIVND in the germline V gene (reference sequence). The ends lost 1 base at V and 4 bases at J; junction bases unmatched: 5. This CDR3 is built from 16 residues. The CDR3 DNA reads TGTGCCAGTAGTATAGTGGGGACAGGGATTTACAATGAGCAGTTCTTC. It yields the protein CASSIVGTGIYNEQFF. Complete variable domain (other parts from reference TRBV19 and TRBJ2-1): DGGITQSPKYLFRKEGQNVTLSCEQNLNHDAMYWYRQDPGQGLRLIYYSQIVNDFQKGDIAEGYSVSREKKESFPLTVTSAQKNPTAFYLCASSIVGTGIYNEQFFGPGTRLTVL.

As for this clone: The sample has other DNA sequences that encode this CDR3 too. CDR3 residues: CASSLGQGGGYTF. The DNA for the CDR3 is TGTGCCAGCAGTTTAGGGCAGGGTGGAGGCTACACCTTC. V usage is TRBV27 and J usage is TRBJ1-2; D might be TRBD1 (5 bases). The V gene's germline CDR1 is MNHEY and CDR2 SMNVEV (reference sequence). Trimming removed 2 bases at V and 8 bases at J, with 12 bases between. There are 13 residues in the CDR3.

The chain carries TRBV28 and TRBJ2-2, with D perhaps TRBD1 (5 bases). The CDR3 consists of 13 residues. Germline CDR1 and CDR2: MDHEN and SYDVKM. V was pared by 8 bases and J by 4 bases, with 11 bases between. The CDR3 sequence: CASRQIITGELFF. CDR3 nucleotides: TGTGCCAGCCGACAGATAATCACCGGGGAGCTGTTTTTT.

The chain recombines TRBV12-5 with TRBJ2-2, with TRBD2 as a possible D gene (6 bases). Germline V gene lookup returns CDR1 LGHNT and CDR2 FRNRAP. The CDR3 spans 13 residues. V lost 6 bases, J lost 4 bases, and 9 bases lay in between. CDR3 sequence (DNA): TGTGCTAGTGGCCCGGGGGTCACCGGGGAGCTGTTTTTT. As protein: CASGPGVTGELFF.